This TCR beta chain was captured by sequencing in a study of human T cells and chemical hapten exposure. On the study more broadly: Variability of per-sample TCR yields stemmed mainly from small differences in pooled library volume.

The CDR3 has 14 amino acids. Germline V gene lookup returns CDR1 SEHNR and CDR2 FQNEAQ (reference sequence). General study points: The number of TCRs above 1 in 1000 frequency did not change after DPC sensitization.

Individual cDNA molecules each carried unique molecular identifiers attached by the library. In the study's own analysis: Counting gave a median of about 89,000 TCRs per sample, with values ranging from about 23,224 to 690,600. Each CDR3 protein gets one entry after TCRdb re-called the RACE reads with MiXCR. The V and J calls and clone size are TCRdb's, not the authors'. The data contain over 100,000 distinct CDR3 sequences, approximately 10% of them singletons. With respect to this clonotype: Its antigen is not known. Relative to the germline gene, one junction end is altered; a read error may explain this.

Regarding time point: healthy volunteer bleed at 2 weeks. Whole blood that had not been fractionated was the source of extracted total RNA. The receptor was derived from a male donor in good health. Some clones in this sample may be carry-over from other donors' samples. Sequencing was performed on whole blood. The V call is TRBV7-9, the J call TRBJ2-7; 7 positions match TRBD2. The CDR3 spells CASSLEPSGASVDF. CDR3 sequence (DNA): TGTGCCAGCAGCTTAGAGCCTAGCGGAGCCTCGGTGGACTTC. The variable domain in full, with the rest retrieved from reference TRBV7-9 and TRBJ2-7, is DTGVSQNPRHKITKRGQNVTFRCDPISEHNRLYWYRQTLGQGPEFLTYFQNEAQLEKSRLLSDRFSAERPKGSFSTLEIQRTEQGDSAMYLCASSLEPSGASVDFGPGTRLTVT.